This T cell receptor beta chain emerged from a study of T cell changes during pregnancy in multiple sclerosis. Assay used: immunoSEQ multiplex PCR; TCRdb lists only in-frame clones, some missing. There are 60,000 to 90,000 clones in the sample; 75% to 90% occur only once, and under 2.5% lies in the top ten. This CDR3 region has 15 residues. V was shortened by 0 bases and J by 4 bases, with 13 bases between the two germline ends. In germline, CDR1 is SGHRS, CDR2 YFSETQ. This chain links TRBV5-1 with TRBJ1-1, with a possible D match to TRBD1 (6 bases). Sequencing used peripheral blood, obtained before pregnancy. This receptor was taken from a female donor with multiple sclerosis, enrolled in a pregnancy study. The CDR3 here is CASSLAGGRSTEAFF. CDR3 nucleotides: TGCGCCAGCAGCTTGGCCGGGGGGCGAAGCACTGAAGCTTTCTTT.